This is a list of T cell receptor beta chains from one sample in a study of blood T cell repertoires in COVID-19. Assay: immunoSEQ multiplex PCR; the TCRdb copy retains only in-frame clones and omits some. Of roughly 130,000 clones in the sample, 80% to 90% were seen once. Input material: PBMCs or T cells enriched from blood (not recorded which). The receptor source for this set is a woman between 50 and 59 years old with acute COVID-19. CDR3s include the opening cysteine and the closing phenylalanine or tryptophan. The D gene is left open where the match is weak. Size tells how often a clone was seen (once, few, many) or the class of an expanded clone, and some rows leave it out.

clone_size: -; v_call: TRBV30; j_call: TRBJ2-2; d_call: -; cdr3_length: 12; cdr3_aa: CAWLEGAGELFF; cdr3_nt: TGTGCCTGGCTCGAGGGTGCCGGGGAGCTGTTTTTT
clone_size: -; v_call: TRBV4-2; j_call: TRBJ2-5; d_call: -; cdr3_length: 14; cdr3_aa: CASSQGGVGEDQYF; cdr3_nt: TGTGCCAGCAGCCAAGGAGGCGTGGGGGAGGACCAGTACTTC
clone_size: -; v_call: TRBV4-1; j_call: TRBJ2-7; d_call: TRBD1; cdr3_length: 14; cdr3_aa: CASAMTGGAAEQYF; cdr3_nt: TGCGCCAGCGCAATGACAGGGGGCGCGGCCGAGCAGTACTTC
clone_size: few; v_call: TRBV6-5; j_call: TRBJ2-1; d_call: -; cdr3_length: 15; cdr3_aa: CASSLNRDPYNEQFF; cdr3_nt: TGTGCCAGCAGTCTTAACAGGGACCCCTACAATGAGCAGTTCTTC
clone_size: -; v_call: TRBV5-4; j_call: TRBJ2-3; d_call: TRBD2; cdr3_length: 16; cdr3_aa: CASSPVAGASTDTQYF; cdr3_nt: TGTGCCAGCAGCCCTGTAGCGGGAGCGAGCACAGATACGCAGTATTTT
clone_size: -; v_call: TRBV9; j_call: TRBJ1-6; d_call: -; cdr3_length: 14; cdr3_aa: CASSVEGSNSPLHF; cdr3_nt: TGTGCCAGCAGCGTAGAGGGGTCCAATTCACCCCTCCACTTT
clone_size: -; v_call: TRBV7-9; j_call: TRBJ2-1; d_call: -; cdr3_length: 16; cdr3_aa: CASSLGPSGDYNEQFF; cdr3_nt: TGTGCCAGCAGCTTAGGACCCAGCGGAGATTACAATGAGCAGTTCTTC
clone_size: -; v_call: TRBV6-5; j_call: TRBJ2-3; d_call: TRBD2; cdr3_length: 15; cdr3_aa: CASSLSGSGKDTQYF; cdr3_nt: TGTGCCAGCAGTCTTAGCGGGAGTGGAAAAGATACGCAGTATTTT
clone_size: -; v_call: TRBV4-2; j_call: TRBJ2-5; d_call: -; cdr3_length: 15; cdr3_aa: CASSQTHLEAETQYF; cdr3_nt: TGTGCCAGCAGCCAAACCCATCTAGAAGCGGAGACCCAGTACTTC
clone_size: -; v_call: TRBV5-1; j_call: TRBJ2-7; d_call: TRBD2; cdr3_length: 14; cdr3_aa: CASSLLAGGGEQYF; cdr3_nt: TGCGCCAGCAGCTTGCTAGCGGGAGGGGGGGAGCAGTACTTC
clone_size: -; v_call: TRBV19; j_call: TRBJ2-7; d_call: TRBD2; cdr3_length: 15; cdr3_aa: CASIGNRLAGEEQYF; cdr3_nt: TGTGCCAGTATTGGGAATAGACTAGCGGGAGAAGAGCAGTACTTC
clone_size: -; v_call: TRBV4-1; j_call: TRBJ1-5; d_call: -; cdr3_length: 17; cdr3_aa: CASSPPTGDFSNQPQHF; cdr3_nt: TGCGCCAGCAGCCCCCCCACTGGAGATTTTAGCAATCAGCCCCAGCATTTT
clone_size: -; v_call: TRBV5-1; j_call: TRBJ2-1; d_call: TRBD2; cdr3_length: 15; cdr3_aa: CASSATSGSYNEQFF; cdr3_nt: TGCGCCAGCAGCGCAACTAGCGGCTCCTACAATGAGCAGTTCTTC
clone_size: -; v_call: TRBV27; j_call: TRBJ2-7; d_call: TRBD2; cdr3_length: 13; cdr3_aa: CASSSGGSYEQYF; cdr3_nt: TGTGCCAGCAGTTCGGGCGGGAGCTACGAGCAGTACTTC